The clone carrying this T cell receptor (beta chain) was picked up many times. Its specificity is unknown. The sample comes from a study of blood T cells in healthy people across ages. General study findings and limits: Higher diversity, along with more naive CD4+ cells, distinguished long-lived donors from aged donors. Per million T cells, TCR beta diversity dropped about linearly as age rose.

Next came a second PCR, run for about 7 to 12 cycles, which used a sample-barcoded 5' primer along with a J-beta primer mix. TCRdb re-derived calls from the 5' RACE reads in MiXCR, one entry per CDR3 protein. The table records 900,000 to 950,000 distinct CDR3 sequences, 25% to 35% of them present only once. Roughly 10 milliliters was the volume of peripheral blood drawn from each donor. The ends lost 5 bases at V and 2 bases at J; junction bases unmatched: 14. Looked up from germline, CDR1 is MNHNY and CDR2 is SVGAGI (reference sequence). The CDR3 consists of 17 residues. The sample also formed part of further work on T cells of mothers and their children. That work contributes: Three healthy Caucasian mothers gave samples, and so did their six children.

V usage is TRBV6-6 and J usage is TRBJ2-7, with 8 bases that match TRBD1. Material: blood. The sequence derives from a woman aged 40 to 50 in good health. The CDR3 DNA reads TGTGCCAGCAGTCAACTCGGGCCCAGACAGGGGACCTACGAGCAGTACTTC. It specifies CASSQLGPRQGTYEQYF.